Listed here are 6 T cell receptor beta chains from one sample, sequenced in a study of molecular identifiers for immune sequencing clone quantification. TCRdb processed the PCR reads anew with MiXCR; each CDR3 protein has one entry. The sample has some 590,000 distinct CDR3 sequences, about 25% seen once. Sequenced sample: naive CD8+ T cells from blood, with Jurkat cell RNA spiked in. Subset: FACS-sorted CD8+CD4-CCR7+CD45RA+ naive T cells. These receptors were collected from a human donor in good health. Some libraries in this study had Jurkat cell RNA spiked in.

CDR3 protein: CASSVSPRGDNEQFF. CDR3 coding DNA: TGTGCCAGCAGCGTCTCCCCGAGGGGGGACAATGAGCAGTTCTTC. V is TRBV9 and J is TRBJ2-1, with D perhaps TRBD1 or TRBD2 (6 bases each). Trimming stripped 2 bases from V and 5 bases from J, with 14 bases between. The CDR3 extends over 15 amino acids. Looked up from germline, CDR1 is SGDLS and CDR2 is YYNGEE.

This clonotype was observed a few times. The chain has TRBV14 and TRBJ1-2; unclear D gene. V dropped 3 bases and J dropped 2 bases, with 7 bases sitting between them. Germline V lookup: CDR1 SGHDN, CDR2 FVKESK. The CDR3 is made up of 13 amino acids. Here the CDR3 DNA reads TGTGCCAGCAGCCAGGGCGGAAACTATGGCTACACCTTC. Its translation: CASSQGGNYGYTF.

As to this clonotype: Here the CDR3 omits its conserved ending phenylalanine or tryptophan, so a read error is the likely source. This chain links TRBV12-3 or TRBV12-4 with TRBJ2-5; TRBD1 matches 7 bases. This CDR3 spans 14 amino acids. V dropped 4 bases and J dropped 2; count of bases not matched to a gene: 4. For the CDR3, the DNA is TGTGCCAGCAGTTCACCAGGGGGACAAGAGACCCAGTACTCC. This sequence encodes CASSSPGGQETQYS.

This clonotype was found many times. The chain links TRBV6-5 to TRBJ2-3, with TRBD2 as a possible D gene (7 bases). V dropped 0 bases and J dropped 4 bases, with 11 bases sitting between them. The CDR3 contains 15 residues. Germline V lookup: CDR1 MNHEY, CDR2 SVGAGI. In DNA, the CDR3 is TGTGCCAGCAGTTACTCGAGGGGGGGCTCAGATACGCAGTATTTT. Translation gives CASSYSRGGSDTQYF.

This clonotype has more than one count but fewer than ten. The CDR3, as DNA: TGTGCCAGCAGTCCACAGTGGGGGGAGACCCAGTACTTC. Its translation is CASSPQWGETQYF. V and J are TRBV12-3 or TRBV12-4 and TRBJ2-5, with D possibly being TRBD1 or TRBD2 (5 bases each). This CDR3 is 13 amino acids long. V was cut by 5 bases and J by 5 bases, with 12 bases left in between.

The chain has TRBV4-3 and TRBJ2-1; TRBD2 matches at 11 bases. The V gene end was trimmed by 2 bases and the J gene end by 3 bases; junction bases not matched to a gene: 6. Germline lookup yields CDR1 LGHNA and CDR2 YSLEER. The length of the CDR3 is 17 residues. In nucleotides, the CDR3 is TGCGCCAGCAGCCAAAAGCTAGCGGGAGGAAACTACAATGAGCAGTTCTTC. Its translation: CASSQKLAGGNYNEQFF.